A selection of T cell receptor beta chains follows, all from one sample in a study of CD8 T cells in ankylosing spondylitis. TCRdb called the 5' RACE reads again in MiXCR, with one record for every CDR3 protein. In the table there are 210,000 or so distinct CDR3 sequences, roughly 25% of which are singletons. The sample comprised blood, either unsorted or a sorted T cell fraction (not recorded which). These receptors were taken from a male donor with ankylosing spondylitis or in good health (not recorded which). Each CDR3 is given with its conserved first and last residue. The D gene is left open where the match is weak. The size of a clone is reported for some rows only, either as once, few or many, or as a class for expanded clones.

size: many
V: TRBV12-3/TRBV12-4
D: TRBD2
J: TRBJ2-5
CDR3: CASSSFGTSAETQYF
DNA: TGTGCCAGCAGTTCTTTCGGGACTAGCGCTGAGACCCAGTACTTC

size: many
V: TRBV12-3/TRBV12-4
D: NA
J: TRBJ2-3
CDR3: CASTPGSLNTDTQYF
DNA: TGTGCCAGCACGCCCGGGAGCTTGAACACAGATACGCAGTATTTT

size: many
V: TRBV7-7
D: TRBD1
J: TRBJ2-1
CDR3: CASSLGWGTGLDEQFF
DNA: TGTGCTAGCAGCTTAGGGTGGGGGACAGGGCTAGATGAGCAGTTCTTC

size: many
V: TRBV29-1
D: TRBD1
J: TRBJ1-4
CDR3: CSARRGTGVRVSEKLFF
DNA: TGCAGCGCCCGAAGGGGGACAGGGGTCAGGGTGTCTGAAAAACTGTTTTTT

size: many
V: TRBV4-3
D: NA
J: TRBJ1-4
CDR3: CASSQDHGEKLFF
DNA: TGCGCCAGCAGCCAAGATCATGGTGAAAAACTGTTTTTT

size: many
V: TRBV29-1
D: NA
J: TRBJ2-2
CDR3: CSVEGFSNTGELFF
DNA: TGCAGCGTTGAAGGCTTTTCCAACACCGGGGAGCTGTTTTTT

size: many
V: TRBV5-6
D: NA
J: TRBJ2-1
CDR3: CASSPPGRAQNYNEQFF
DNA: TGTGCCAGCAGTCCCCCCGGCAGGGCGCAAAATTACAATGAGCAGTTCTTC

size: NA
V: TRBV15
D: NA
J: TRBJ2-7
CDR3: CATSRGLEYEQYF
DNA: TGTGCCACCAGCAGAGGACTTGAATACGAGCAGTACTTC

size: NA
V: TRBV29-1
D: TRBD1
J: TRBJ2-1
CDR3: CSVGRGQGYNEQFF
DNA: TGCAGCGTTGGAAGGGGGCAGGGTTACAATGAGCAGTTCTTC

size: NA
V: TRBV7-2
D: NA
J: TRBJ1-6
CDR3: CASSPLASSPLHF
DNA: TGTGCCAGCAGCCCACTCGCGAGTTCACCCCTCCACTTT

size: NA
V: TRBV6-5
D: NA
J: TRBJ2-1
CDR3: CASSSDRKNNEQFF
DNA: TGTGCCAGCAGTTCCGACAGGAAAAACAATGAGCAGTTCTTC

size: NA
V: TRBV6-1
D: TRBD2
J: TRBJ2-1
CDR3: CASSSTSGRFSEQFF
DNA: TGTGCCAGCAGCTCAACTAGCGGGAGGTTTAGTGAGCAGTTCTTC

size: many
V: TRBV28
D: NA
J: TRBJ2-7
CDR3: CASITGTRSSEQYF
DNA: TGTGCCAGCATCACCGGGACAAGGAGCTCCGAGCAGTACTTC

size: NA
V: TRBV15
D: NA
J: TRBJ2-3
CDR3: CATSRGGSTDTQYF
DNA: TGTGCCACCAGCAGGGGCGGGAGCACAGATACGCAGTATTTT

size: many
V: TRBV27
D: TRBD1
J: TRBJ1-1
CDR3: CASSIGTGGTEAFF
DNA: TGTGCCAGCAGTATTGGGACAGGGGGCACTGAAGCTTTCTTT

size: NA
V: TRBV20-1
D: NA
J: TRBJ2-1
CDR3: CSARVRGIYNEQFF
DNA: TGCAGTGCTAGAGTCAGGGGAATTTACAATGAGCAGTTCTTC

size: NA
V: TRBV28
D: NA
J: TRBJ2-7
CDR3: CASNLGSVPFYEQYF
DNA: TGTGCCAGCAACCTCGGTAGCGTCCCATTTTACGAGCAGTACTTC

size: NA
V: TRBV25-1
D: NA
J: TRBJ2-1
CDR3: CAPEAKQRSKGWGNEQFF
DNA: TGTGCCCCCGAGGCCAAACAGCGGTCCAAGGGATGGGGCAATGAGCAGTTCTTC

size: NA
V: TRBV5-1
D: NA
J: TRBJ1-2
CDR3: CASSFDTDYGYTF
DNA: TGCGCCAGCAGCTTCGACACGGACTATGGCTACACCTTC

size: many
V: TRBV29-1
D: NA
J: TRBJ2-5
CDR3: CSVTAGKAIQETQYF
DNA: TGCAGCGTTACTGCAGGGAAGGCAATACAAGAGACCCAGTACTTC

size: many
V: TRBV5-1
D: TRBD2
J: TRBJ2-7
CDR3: CASSLGTSGRALYEQYF
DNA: TGCGCCAGCAGCCTCGGGACTAGCGGGAGGGCTCTTTACGAGCAGTACTTC

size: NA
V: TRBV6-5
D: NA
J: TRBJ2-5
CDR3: CATMGLSETQYF
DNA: TGTGCCACCATGGGACTTTCGGAGACCCAGTACTTC

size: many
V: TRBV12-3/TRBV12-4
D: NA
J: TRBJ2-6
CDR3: CASSSGRPSGANVLTF
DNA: TGTGCCAGCAGTTCGGGGCGACCCTCTGGGGCCAACGTCCTGACTTTC

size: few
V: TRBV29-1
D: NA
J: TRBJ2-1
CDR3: CSVVRLVNEQFF
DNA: TGCAGCGTTGTCAGGCTCGTCAATGAGCAGTTCTTC

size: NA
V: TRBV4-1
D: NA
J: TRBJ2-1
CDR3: CASSARAGLNEQFF
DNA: TGCGCCAGCAGCGCTCGTGCGGGGCTCAATGAGCAGTTCTTC

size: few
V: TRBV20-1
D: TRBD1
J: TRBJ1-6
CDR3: CSARDVGTDNSPLHF
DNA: TGCAGTGCTAGAGATGTGGGGACAGATAATTCACCCCTCCACTTT

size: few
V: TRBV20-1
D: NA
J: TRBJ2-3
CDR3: CSASRTGDTQYF
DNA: TGCAGTGCTAGTCGCACCGGGGATACGCAGTATTTT

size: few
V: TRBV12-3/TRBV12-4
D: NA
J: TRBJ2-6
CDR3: CASSGLSGANVLTF
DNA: TGTGCCAGCAGTGGACTCTCTGGGGCCAACGTCCTGACTTTC

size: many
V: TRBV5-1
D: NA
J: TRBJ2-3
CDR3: CASSLGFSGADTQYF
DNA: TGCGCCAGCAGCTTGGGATTTAGCGGCGCAGATACGCAGTATTTT

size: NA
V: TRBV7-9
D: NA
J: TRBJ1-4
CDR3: CASSQGKEKLFF
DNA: TGTGCCAGCAGCCAGGGGAAGGAAAAACTGTTTTTT

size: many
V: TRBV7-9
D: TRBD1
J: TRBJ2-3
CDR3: CASSQDRVEDTQYF
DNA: TGTGCCAGCAGCCAGGACAGGGTGGAAGATACGCAGTATTTT

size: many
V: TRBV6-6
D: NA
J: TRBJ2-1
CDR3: CASSYSTEQFF
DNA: TGTGCCAGCAGTTACTCGACTGAGCAGTTCTTC

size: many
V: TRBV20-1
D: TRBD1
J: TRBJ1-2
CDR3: CSAWDSIIGYTF
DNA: TGCAGTGCGTGGGACAGCATCATTGGCTACACCTTC

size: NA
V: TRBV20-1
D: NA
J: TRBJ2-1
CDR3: CSALFSGTYNEQFF
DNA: TGCAGTGCCCTTTTCTCTGGAACTTACAATGAGCAGTTCTTC

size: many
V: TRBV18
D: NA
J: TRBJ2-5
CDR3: CASSPRGAETQYF
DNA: TGTGCCAGCTCACCCCGGGGCGCAGAGACCCAGTACTTC

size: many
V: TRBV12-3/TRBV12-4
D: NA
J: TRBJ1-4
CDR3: CASSSASVGKLFF
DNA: TGTGCCAGCAGCTCTGCTTCGGTAGGAAAACTGTTTTTT

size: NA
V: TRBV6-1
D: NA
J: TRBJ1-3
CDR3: CASRRSALLSGNTIYF
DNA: TGTGCCAGCAGGAGGAGTGCCCTTCTCTCTGGAAACACCATATATTTT

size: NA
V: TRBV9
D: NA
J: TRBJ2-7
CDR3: CASSVPISRRAYEQYF
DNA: TGTGCCAGCAGCGTACCCATTAGCCGACGGGCTTACGAGCAGTACTTC

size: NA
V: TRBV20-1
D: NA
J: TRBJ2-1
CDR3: CSARDGDRGYNEQFF
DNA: TGCAGTGCTAGAGATGGGGACCGAGGGTACAATGAGCAGTTCTTC

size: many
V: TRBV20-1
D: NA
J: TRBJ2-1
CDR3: CSARDRVGGSSRNEQFF
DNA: TGCAGTGCTAGAGATCGGGTTGGTGGGAGCAGCCGAAATGAGCAGTTCTTC

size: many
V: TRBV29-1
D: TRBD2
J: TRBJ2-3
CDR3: CSVAPRAGREDTQYF
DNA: TGCAGCGTTGCCCCCAGGGCCGGGAGGGAGGATACGCAGTATTTT